What follows are 24 T cell receptor beta chains derived from one specimen sequenced in a study of T cells after yellow fever vaccination. TCRdb reprocessed the 5' RACE reads via MiXCR and lists one record per CDR3 protein. The sample lists 620,000 or so distinct CDR3 sequences, roughly an eighth occurring once. The material sequenced was PBMCs, taken on the day of the yellow fever booster vaccination. Every receptor here comes from a man younger than 40 who received the YFV17D yellow fever vaccine.

This clonotype was picked up a small number of times. The chain combines TRBV9 with TRBJ2-1; 13 bases map to TRBD2. Germline V gene lookup returns CDR1 SGDLS and CDR2 YYNGEE. The CDR3 sequence is 13 residues long. Trimming removed 4 bases from V and 15 bases from J; junction bases left unmatched: 7. CDR3: CASSTRTSGSPFF. The CDR3 region has the DNA TGTGCCAGCAGCACCAGGACTAGCGGGAGCCCGTTCTTC.

V gene TRBV7-2 combines with J gene TRBJ1-2; the D is unclear. This CDR3 has 14 amino acids. Germline loops: CDR1 SGHTA, CDR2 FQGNSA. V lost 3 bases and J lost 4, with 12 bases in between. CDR3 protein: CASSLEGSSYGYTF. The CDR3 region has the DNA TGTGCCAGCAGCTTGGAGGGCAGTTCCTATGGCTACACCTTC.

This clonotype occurred many times. This chain connects TRBV20-1 to TRBJ2-7; TRBD1 or TRBD2 may be the D gene (7 bases each). The length of the CDR3 is 14 residues. Between the trimmed V and J ends, which lost 6 bases and 3 bases, there was a span of 18 bases. Per germline, CDR1 DFQATT and CDR2 SNEGSKA (reference sequence). CDR3 bases: TGCAGTGCCCCCTCAGGGGGGGTTGGCTACGAGCAGTACTTC. It yields the protein CSAPSGGVGYEQYF.

This clonotype was recorded a few times. The chain joins TRBV15 to TRBJ2-7; 9 bases align to TRBD1. The CDR3 runs 14 residues. CDR1 and CDR2 (germline): LNHNV, YYDKDF (reference sequence). V lost 4 bases, J lost 2 bases, and 3 bases stayed unmatched. CDR3 in amino acids: CATSIQGAAYEQYF. In DNA, the CDR3 is TGTGCCACCAGCATACAGGGGGCCGCCTACGAGCAGTACTTC. The entire variable domain, with the rest obtained from reference TRBV15 and TRBJ2-7, is as follows: DAMVIQNPRYQVTQFGKPVTLSCSQTLNHNVMYWYQQKSSQAPKLLFHYYDKDFNNEADTPDNFQSRRPNTSFCFLDIRSPGLGDTAMYLCATSIQGAAYEQYFGPGTRLTVT.

This clonotype was counted at least ten times. The rearrangement joins TRBV7-9 to TRBJ2-7; D may be TRBD1 or TRBD2 (5 bases each). Germline CDR1 reads SEHNR; CDR2 reads FQNEAQ (reference sequence). The CDR3 is made up of 13 amino acids. Trimming removed 0 bases from V and 6 bases from J, with 9 bases in between. CDR3 nucleotide sequence: TGTGCCAGCAGCTTAGCTGGGGGATCCGAGCAGTACTTC. Translating it yields CASSLAGGSEQYF.

The rearrangement uses TRBV20-1 and TRBJ1-5; the D gene is possibly TRBD1 (5 bases). CDR1 and CDR2 from the germline V gene are DFQATT and SNEGSKA (reference sequence). The CDR3 is 15 amino acids. V lost 0 bases, J lost 1 base, and 10 bases lay in between. The CDR3 here is CSAREQGVSNQPQHF. In DNA form, the CDR3 reads TGCAGTGCTAGAGAACAAGGGGTCAGCAATCAGCCCCAGCATTTT.

This chain joins TRBV18 and TRBJ1-2; D uncertain. This CDR3 is 13 amino acids long. CDR1 is KGHSH and CDR2 is LQKENI in the germline V gene. The germline V and J ends were trimmed by 3 bases and 4 bases, with 9 bases remaining between them. The CDR3, as DNA: TGTGCCAGCTCACCGATGGGTCCCTATGGCTACACCTTC. It encodes CASSPMGPYGYTF.

The chain is built from TRBV7-8 and TRBJ2-3; no firm D call. CDR3 size: 11 residues. Germline lookup yields CDR1 SGHVS and CDR2 FQNEAQ. The V and J ends lost 4 bases and 5 bases respectively, with 4 bases between them. CDR3 region: CASSSIDTQYF. The CDR3 DNA reads TGTGCCAGCAGCTCTATAGATACGCAGTATTTT.

This sequence joins TRBV6-1 and TRBJ1-1; 8 nucleotides match TRBD1. The germline CDR1 and CDR2 sequences are MNHNS and SASEGT. This CDR3 region has 14 residues. The V gene end was trimmed by 7 bases and the J gene end by 1 base; junction bases not matched to a gene: 5. The CDR3 here is CASTVGQENTEAFF. CDR3 coding DNA: TGTGCCAGCACCGTGGGACAGGAGAACACTGAAGCTTTCTTT.

The chain combines TRBV30 with TRBJ2-2; TRBD2 might be the D (6 bases). The CDR3 length is 14 residues. V shed 7 bases and J shed 1 base, with 13 bases lying between them. The germline V gene encodes CDR1 GTSNPN and CDR2 SVGIG (reference sequence). The CDR3 region is CASEGDLNTGELFF. CDR3 nucleotides: TGTGCCTCCGAAGGGGACTTGAACACCGGGGAGCTGTTTTTT.

V gene TRBV19 combines with J gene TRBJ2-6, with D uncertain. V lost 2 bases and J 0 bases, leaving 8 bases between the germline ends. Germline CDR1 reads LNHDA; CDR2 reads SQIVND (reference sequence). The CDR3 contains 16 residues. The CDR3: CASSIRVNSGANVLTF. CDR3 sequence (DNA): TGTGCCAGTAGTATACGGGTCAACTCTGGGGCCAACGTCCTGACTTTC. The full variable domain, rest sourced from reference TRBV19 and TRBJ2-6, is DGGITQSPKYLFRKEGQNVTLSCEQNLNHDAMYWYRQDPGQGLRLIYYSQIVNDFQKGDIAEGYSVSREKKESFPLTVTSAQKNPTAFYLCASSIRVNSGANVLTFGAGSRLTVL.

This clonotype showed up just a few times. The rearrangement links TRBV28 to TRBJ2-1; no reliable D call. Trimming cost V 10 bases and J 6 bases, with 13 bases left between them. The CDR3 has 12 amino acids. CDR1 and CDR2 (germline): MDHEN, SYDVKM. Here the CDR3 DNA reads TGTGCCACCGACCGCGAGAGCAATGAGCAGTTCTTC. As protein: CATDRESNEQFF.

The V and J genes are TRBV11-2 and TRBJ1-3, with a tentative D call TRBD1 (5 bases). V lost 6 bases to trimming and J lost 6 bases, with 18 bases between them. The germline gives CDR1 SGHAT, CDR2 FQNNGV. The CDR3 runs 15 residues. CDR3 loop: CASSLTGLVLNTIYF. CDR3 nucleotide sequence: TGTGCCAGCAGTCTAACGGGGCTAGTTTTAAACACCATATATTTT.

This clonotype was picked up many times. The gene calls are TRBV7-2 and TRBJ2-1; D is perhaps TRBD2 (5 bases). The CDR3 is made up of 15 amino acids. Between the trimmed V and J ends, which lost 0 bases and 4 bases, there was a span of 10 bases. Germline V lookup: CDR1 SGHTA, CDR2 FQGNSA. The CDR3, as DNA: TGTGCCAGCAGCTTAGCGGTGGGGAGTTACAATGAGCAGTTCTTC. It translates to CASSLAVGSYNEQFF.

The rearrangement joins TRBV6-2 or TRBV6-3 to TRBJ1-5; D remains ambiguous. Germline lookup yields CDR1 MNHEY and CDR2 SVGEGT. The CDR3 has 15 residues. With 5 bases removed from V and 0 bases from J, the gap between germline ends came to 11 bases. CDR3: CASSRIGVSNQPQHF. The CDR3 DNA reads as TGTGCCAGCAGTCGAATTGGGGTTAGCAATCAGCCCCAGCATTTT.

This clonotype has just a few counts. V is TRBV29-1 and J is TRBJ2-3; TRBD2 is a possible D gene (5 bases). The CDR3 totals 13 residues. With 7 bases removed from V and 0 bases from J, the gap between germline ends came to 11 bases. Germline CDR1 reads SQVTM; CDR2 reads ANQGSEA. The CDR3 DNA follows: TGCAGCGGAGGGAGCCATAGCACAGATACGCAGTATTTT. The encoded protein is CSGGSHSTDTQYF.

This clonotype was seen a few times. The V gene is TRBV7-8, the J gene TRBJ2-3, with 10 bases fitting TRBD1. Germline assignment: CDR1 SGHVS and CDR2 FQNEAQ. V was pared by 5 bases and J by 4 bases, with 6 bases of the junction left unmatched. This CDR3 has 15 residues. The CDR3 DNA is TGTGCCAGCAGCCTTAGGACAGGGGGAGCAGATACGCAGTATTTT. It translates to CASSLRTGGADTQYF.

This chain joins TRBV5-4 and TRBJ2-2, with D maybe TRBD1 (6 bases). CDR1 and CDR2 from the germline V gene are SGHNT and YYREEE (reference sequence). V was trimmed by 0 bases and J by 4 bases, leaving 10 bases between them. The CDR3 runs to 15 residues. This CDR3 reads CASSLAGHLTGELFF. The CDR3 DNA follows: TGTGCCAGCAGCTTGGCGGGACACCTCACCGGGGAGCTGTTTTTT.

This clonotype turned up a few times. The chain combines TRBV5-1 with TRBJ2-2; 13 bases fit TRBD2. The germline CDR1 and CDR2 sequences are SGHRS and YFSETQ. The J segment lost 8 bases and the V segment lost 7 bases, leaving 8 bases of the junction unmatched. This CDR3 has 15 amino acids. The CDR3, as DNA: TGCGCCAGCTTACCGGGACTAGCGGGATCAGGGGAGCTGTTTTTT. This codes for CASLPGLAGSGELFF. The full variable domain, completed using reference TRBV5-1 and TRBJ2-2, is KAGVTQTPRYLIKTRGQQVTLSCSPISGHRSVSWYQQTPGQGLQFLFEYFSETQRNKGNFPGRFSGRQFSNSRSEMNVSTLELGDSALYLCASLPGLAGSGELFFGEGSRLTVL.

This clonotype was seen more than once but under ten times. The CDR3 coding sequence is TGTGCCAGCAGCCGGAGCGTCCAAGAGACCCAGTACTTC. Its protein product is CASSRSVQETQYF. This chain uses TRBV6-1 with TRBJ2-5; no definite D call. The CDR3 length is 13 residues. V lost 6 bases, J lost 1 base, and 9 bases lay in between. The germline CDR1 and CDR2 sequences are MNHNS and SASEGT.

In its sample, this clonotype was seen a few times. The rearrangement links TRBV12-3 or TRBV12-4 to TRBJ1-2; a weak D match, TRBD1 (5 bases). The CDR3 length is 13 residues. Trimming removed 3 bases from V and 2 bases from J, with 7 bases in between. The CDR3 nucleotides read TGTGCCAGCAGTTTCTGGGACAACTATGGCTACACCTTC. Its protein is CASSFWDNYGYTF.

This clonotype was observed a handful of times. V usage is TRBV3-1 and J usage is TRBJ2-5; D perhaps matches TRBD2 (6 bases). V was trimmed by 3 bases and J by 7 bases, leaving 12 bases between them. CDR3 length equals 13 residues. The germline V gene encodes CDR1 LGHDT and CDR2 YNNKEL (reference sequence). The CDR3 DNA reads TGTGCCAGCAGCCAGGGGGGTGGGGGGACCCAGTACTTC. It encodes CASSQGGGGTQYF.

The V call is TRBV19, the J call TRBJ2-5; 7 nucleotides line up with TRBD1. V gave up 5 bases and J gave up 3 bases; unmatched junction bases: 3. Looked up from germline, CDR1 is LNHDA and CDR2 is SQIVND (reference sequence). This CDR3 has 13 residues. The DNA of the CDR3 is TGTGCCAGTAGTCGACAGGGAAAAGAGACCCAGTACTTC. The encoded protein is CASSRQGKETQYF.

This clonotype was seen a few times. The J gene is TRBJ2-5, the V gene TRBV20-1; TRBD1 is a possible D gene (6 bases). V lost 4 bases and J 5 bases, leaving 11 bases between the germline ends. CDR1 is DFQATT and CDR2 is SNEGSKA in the germline V gene (reference sequence). The CDR3 extends over 12 amino acids. CDR3 residues: CSATQGSETQYF. For the CDR3, the DNA is TGCAGTGCTACACAGGGTAGTGAGACCCAGTACTTC.